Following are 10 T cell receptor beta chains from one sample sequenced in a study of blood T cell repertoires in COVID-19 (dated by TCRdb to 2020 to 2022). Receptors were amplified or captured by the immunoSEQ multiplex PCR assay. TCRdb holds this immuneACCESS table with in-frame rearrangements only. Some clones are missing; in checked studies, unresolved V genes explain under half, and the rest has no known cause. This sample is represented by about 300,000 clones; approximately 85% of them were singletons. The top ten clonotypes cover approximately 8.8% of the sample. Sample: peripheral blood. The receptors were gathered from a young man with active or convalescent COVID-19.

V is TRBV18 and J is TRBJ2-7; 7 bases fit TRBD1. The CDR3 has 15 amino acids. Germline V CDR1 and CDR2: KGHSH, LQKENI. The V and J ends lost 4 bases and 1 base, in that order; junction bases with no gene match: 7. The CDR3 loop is CASSQTGTDSYEQYF. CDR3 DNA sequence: TGTGCCAGCTCACAAACCGGGACAGATTCCTACGAGCAGTACTTC.

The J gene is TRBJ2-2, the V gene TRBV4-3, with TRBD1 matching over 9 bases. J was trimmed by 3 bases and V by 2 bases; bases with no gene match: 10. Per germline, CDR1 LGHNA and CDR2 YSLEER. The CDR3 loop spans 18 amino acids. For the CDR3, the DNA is TGCGCCAGCAGCCAATACACAGGGGGCAAGGGTGACACCGGGGAGCTGTTTTTT. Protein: CASSQYTGGKGDTGELFF.

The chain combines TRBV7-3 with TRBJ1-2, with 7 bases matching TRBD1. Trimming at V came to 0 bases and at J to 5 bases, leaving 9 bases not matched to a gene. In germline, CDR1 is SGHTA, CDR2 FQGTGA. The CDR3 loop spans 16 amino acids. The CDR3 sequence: CASSLTLRGRVYGYTF. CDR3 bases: TGTGCCAGCAGCTTAACTCTGAGGGGGCGCGTATATGGCTACACCTTC.

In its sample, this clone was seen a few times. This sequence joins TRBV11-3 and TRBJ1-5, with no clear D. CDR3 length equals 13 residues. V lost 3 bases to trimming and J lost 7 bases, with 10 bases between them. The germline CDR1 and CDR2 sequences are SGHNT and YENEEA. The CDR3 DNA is TGTGCCAGCAGCTTTCGAGGAGGACAGCCCCAGCATTTT. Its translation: CASSFRGGQPQHF.

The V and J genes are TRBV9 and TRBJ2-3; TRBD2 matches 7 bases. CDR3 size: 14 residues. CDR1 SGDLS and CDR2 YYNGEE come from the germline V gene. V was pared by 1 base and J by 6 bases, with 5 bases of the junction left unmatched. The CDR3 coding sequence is TGTGCCAGCAGCGTAAGGAGGGGAGGGGATACGCAGTATTTT. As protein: CASSVRRGGDTQYF.

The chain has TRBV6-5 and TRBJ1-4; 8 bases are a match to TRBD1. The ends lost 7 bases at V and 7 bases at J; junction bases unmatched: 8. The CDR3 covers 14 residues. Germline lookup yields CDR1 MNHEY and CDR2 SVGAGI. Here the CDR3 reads CASTHPDRAEKLFF. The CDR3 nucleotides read TGTGCCAGCACACACCCGGACAGGGCTGAAAAACTGTTTTTT.

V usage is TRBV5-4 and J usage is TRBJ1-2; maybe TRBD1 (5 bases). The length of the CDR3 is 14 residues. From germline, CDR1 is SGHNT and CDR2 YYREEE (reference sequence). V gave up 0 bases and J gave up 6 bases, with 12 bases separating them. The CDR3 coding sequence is TGTGCCAGCAGCTTGGGGCGCCAGGGAAATGGCTACACCTTC. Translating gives CASSLGRQGNGYTF.

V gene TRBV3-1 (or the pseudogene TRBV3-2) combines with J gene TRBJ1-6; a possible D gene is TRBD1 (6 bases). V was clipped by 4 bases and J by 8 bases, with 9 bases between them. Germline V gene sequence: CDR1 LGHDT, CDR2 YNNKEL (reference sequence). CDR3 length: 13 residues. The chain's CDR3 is CASSRRGDSPLHF. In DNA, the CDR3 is TGTGCCAGCAGCCGCAGGGGTGATTCACCCCTCCACTTT.

Here the CDR3 reads CASSYEVGRGSEQYF. In nucleotides, the CDR3 is TGTGCCAGCAGTTACGAGGTGGGGAGAGGGTCGGAGCAGTACTTC. The chain is built from TRBV6-2 or TRBV6-3 and TRBJ2-7, with D maybe TRBD2 (5 bases). This CDR3 is built from 15 residues. Trimming cost V 2 bases and J 7 bases, with 18 bases left between them. From germline, CDR1 is MNHEY and CDR2 SVGEGT.

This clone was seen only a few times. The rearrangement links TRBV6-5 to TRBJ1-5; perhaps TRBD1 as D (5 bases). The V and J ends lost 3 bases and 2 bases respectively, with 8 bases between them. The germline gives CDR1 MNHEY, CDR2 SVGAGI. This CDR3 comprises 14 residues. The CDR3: CASSYGAGNQPQHF. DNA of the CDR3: TGTGCCAGCAGTTATGGGGCGGGCAATCAGCCCCAGCATTTT.